One and the same sample provided the 25 T cell receptor beta chains below, sequenced in a study of blood T cell repertoires in COVID-19. Repertoires were generated with immunoSEQ multiplex PCR, while TCRdb's copy carries only in-frame clones and drops some. Of 55,000 to 70,000 clones detected, around 90% appear once; the ten largest clones hold 10%. What was sequenced was PBMCs or T cells enriched from blood (not recorded which). The receptors originated from a woman between 40 and 50 years old who had recovered from COVID-19.

The rearrangement joins TRBV6-6 to TRBJ1-3; D not resolved. Germline CDR1 reads MNHNY; CDR2 reads SVGAGI (reference sequence). Trimming stripped 5 bases from V and 4 bases from J, with 6 bases between. CDR3 length: 12 amino acids. CDR3 DNA: TGTGCCAGCAGTCCAACAGGAAACACCATATATTTT. It is translated as CASSPTGNTIYF.

CDR3 loop: CASSFTWREGQYF. The CDR3 DNA reads TGTGCCAGCAGTTTTACCTGGCGGGAGGGCCAGTACTTC. The V and J genes are TRBV27 and TRBJ2-5; 9 bases agree with TRBD2. CDR3 length: 13 amino acids. CDR1 is MNHEY, CDR2 SMNVEV, per germline (reference sequence). V was clipped by 3 bases and J by 10 bases; unmatched bases: 6.

This sequence joins TRBV5-6 and TRBJ1-6, with D unclear. The germline CDR1 and CDR2 sequences are SGHDT and YYEEEE. The CDR3 extends over 16 amino acids. V was clipped by 4 bases and J by 1 base, with 12 bases between them. CDR3 coding DNA: TGTGCCAGCAGCCCCTTTCGGGATTCCTATAATTCACCCCTCCACTTT. It translates to CASSPFRDSYNSPLHF. Complete variable domain (other parts from reference TRBV5-6 and TRBJ1-6): DAGVTQSPTHLIKTRGQQVTLRCSPKSGHDTVSWYQQALGQGPQFIFQYYEEEERQRGNFPDRFSGHQFPNYSSELNVNALLLGDSALYLCASSPFRDSYNSPLHFGNGTRLTVT.

The chain carries TRBV7-9 and TRBJ2-5, with D possibly matching TRBD1 (5 bases). The CDR3 contains 15 residues. Trimming took off 5 bases at V and 2 bases at J, with 15 bases between the two ends. Germline CDR1 SEHNR, CDR2 FQNEAQ (reference sequence). CDR3 in DNA: TGTGCCAGCAGCAGCTCTCGTACAGGACAAGAGACCCAGTACTTC. It translates to CASSSSRTGQETQYF.

This rearrangement joins TRBV29-1 to TRBJ2-5, with D maybe TRBD1 (5 bases). CDR1 is SQVTM, CDR2 ANQGSEA, per germline. V lost 6 bases and J 5 bases, leaving 13 bases between the germline ends. The CDR3 is 12 amino acids. DNA of the CDR3: TGCAGCGTAGCCAGACAGTGGGAGACCCAGTACTTC. As protein: CSVARQWETQYF.

The V gene is TRBV6-1, the J gene TRBJ1-1; no clear D gene. CDR1 is MNHNS, CDR2 SASEGT, per germline. The CDR3 spans 13 residues. The V and J ends lost 3 bases and 11 bases respectively, with 16 bases between them. CDR3 sequence (DNA): TGTGCCAGCAGTGAGCTGGCTTCAAGTCCGGCTTTCTTT. It is translated as CASSELASSPAFF.

The CDR3 DNA reads as TGTGCCACCAGCAGACCAGACAGGGGGAACACTGAAGCTTTCTTT. Amino acid sequence: CATSRPDRGNTEAFF. The rearrangement uses TRBV15 and TRBJ1-1, with 8 bases fitting TRBD1. V trimming: 2 bases; J trimming: 1 base; junction bases outside the gene matches: 3. The germline V gene encodes CDR1 LNHNV and CDR2 YYDKDF (reference sequence). This CDR3 is 15 amino acids long. The full variable domain, completed using reference TRBV15 and TRBJ1-1, is DAMVIQNPRYQVTQFGKPVTLSCSQTLNHNVMYWYQQKSSQAPKLLFHYYDKDFNNEADTPDNFQSRRPNTSFCFLDIRSPGLGDTAMYLCATSRPDRGNTEAFFGQGTRLTVV.

The CDR3 DNA reads as TGTGCCAGTAGTATATGGGCTAGCGGGGGGGCCAATGAGCAGTTCTTC. This sequence encodes CASSIWASGGANEQFF. The V and J genes are TRBV19 and TRBJ2-1; 12 nucleotides align to TRBD2. CDR1 is LNHDA and CDR2 is SQIVND in the germline V gene (reference sequence). This CDR3 spans 16 amino acids. V trimming: 2 bases; J trimming: 6 bases; junction bases outside the gene matches: 5. Combining the CDR3 with reference TRBV19 and TRBJ2-1 gives the whole variable domain DGGITQSPKYLFRKEGQNVTLSCEQNLNHDAMYWYRQDPGQGLRLIYYSQIVNDFQKGDIAEGYSVSREKKESFPLTVTSAQKNPTAFYLCASSIWASGGANEQFFGPGTRLTVL.

The chain couples TRBV6-5 to TRBJ1-2; the D gene is possibly TRBD1 (6 bases). Per the germline V gene, CDR1 is MNHEY and CDR2 is SVGAGI. V lost 7 bases to trimming and J lost 2 bases, with 8 bases between them. The CDR3 covers 12 residues. CDR3 amino acids: CASTTGNYGYTF. CDR3 nucleotide sequence: TGTGCCAGCACAACAGGGAACTATGGCTACACCTTC.

The CDR3 DNA follows: TGTGCCAGCAGTCCTCAACACAATGAAGCTTTCTTT. It specifies CASSPQHNEAFF. The chain carries TRBV12-3 or TRBV12-4 and TRBJ1-1; D uncertain. The ends were cut back, 5 bases at V and 7 bases at J, with 11 bases in the middle. The length of the CDR3 is 12 residues.

This clone has a handful of counts. This chain joins TRBV5-1 and TRBJ2-5, with 12 bases lining up with TRBD2. CDR3 length equals 16 residues. From germline, CDR1 is SGHRS and CDR2 YFSETQ. V shed 4 bases, J shed 2 bases, and the junction held 6 bases outside the gene matches. DNA for the CDR3: TGCGCCAGCAGCAACACACTAGCGGGGGGTCAAGAGACCCAGTACTTC. This translates into CASSNTLAGGQETQYF.

The V and J genes are TRBV6-6 and TRBJ1-2; D perhaps matches TRBD1 (6 bases). Trimming removed 6 bases at V and 4 bases at J, with 12 bases between. The length of the CDR3 is 13 residues. From germline, CDR1 is MNHNY and CDR2 SVGAGI (reference sequence). CDR3 nucleotide sequence: TGTGCCAGCAGAGGGGGAATGGGCTATGGCTACACCTTC. This codes for CASRGGMGYGYTF.

The rearrangement joins TRBV29-1 to TRBJ1-5; the match to TRBD1 covers 7 bases. Unmatched junction bases numbered 8, after V lost 6 bases and J lost 0 bases. The CDR3 is 15 amino acids. Looked up from germline, CDR1 is SQVTM and CDR2 is ANQGSEA. The CDR3 loop reads CSVTGTADSNQPQHF. The CDR3 DNA is TGCAGCGTGACCGGGACAGCTGATAGCAATCAGCCCCAGCATTTT.

V and J are TRBV10-3 and TRBJ1-5; the match to TRBD1 covers 7 bases. The V gene end was trimmed by 0 bases and the J gene end by 3 bases; junction bases not matched to a gene: 8. Germline V gene data show CDR1 as ENHRY and CDR2 as SYGVKD. The CDR3 runs 17 residues. The CDR3 region is CAISESIQGQINQPQHF. CDR3 DNA sequence: TGTGCCATCAGTGAGTCGATTCAGGGACAGATCAATCAGCCCCAGCATTTT.

J is TRBJ2-7 and V is TRBV3-1 (or the pseudogene TRBV3-2), with 7 bases aligning to TRBD1. The J segment lost 3 bases and the V segment lost 8 bases, leaving 13 bases of the junction unmatched. The CDR3 has 15 residues. The germline gives CDR1 LGHDT, CDR2 YNNKEL (reference sequence). CDR3 DNA sequence: TGTGCCAGCCGTACTTCTAGACAGGGCAGCTACGAGCAGTACTTC. Protein sequence: CASRTSRQGSYEQYF.

Here the CDR3 DNA reads TGTGCCAGCAGCCTAAGGGACAGGGACGAAAAACTGTTTTTT. It yields the protein CASSLRDRDEKLFF. The genes are TRBV5-4 and TRBJ1-4, with TRBD1 identical over 9 bases. Trimming took 4 bases from V and 8 from J; bases not matched to a gene: 6. The CDR3 has 14 amino acids. The germline V gene encodes CDR1 SGHNT and CDR2 YYREEE (reference sequence). Looking up the rest from reference TRBV5-4 and TRBJ1-4 gives the full variable domain: ETGVTQSPTHLIKTRGQQVTLRCSSQSGHNTVSWYQQALGQGPQFIFQYYREEENGRGNFPPRFSGLQFPNYSSELNVNALELDDSALYLCASSLRDRDEKLFFGSGTQLSVL.

The gene calls are TRBV5-1 and TRBJ1-6; 8 bases are a match to TRBD1. CDR1 is SGHRS and CDR2 is YFSETQ in the germline V gene. J gave up 8 bases and V 0 bases, and 7 bases lay outside the gene matches. The CDR3 has 16 amino acids. The CDR3: CASSLGQGKKDSPLHF. CDR3 DNA sequence: TGCGCCAGCAGCTTGGGACAGGGGAAAAAGGATTCACCCCTCCACTTT.

The chain combines TRBV18 with TRBJ1-5; D unclear. This CDR3 region has 16 residues. Germline CDR1 KGHSH, CDR2 LQKENI. The V end lost 3 bases, the J end lost 4 bases, and 16 bases lay between the germline ends. CDR3 coding DNA: TGTGCCAGCTCACCTCAAGTCGGCGGGAATAATCAGCCCCAGCATTTT. This gives the protein CASSPQVGGNNQPQHF.

The chain uses TRBV3-1 (or the pseudogene TRBV3-2) and TRBJ2-3, with 10 bases that match TRBD2. With V trimmed by 6 bases and J by 2 bases, 8 bases remained unmatched. Germline CDR1 and CDR2: LGHDT and YNNKEL (reference sequence). This CDR3 contains 16 residues. The CDR3 sequence: CASSLTSGFFTDTQYF. CDR3 nucleotide sequence: TGTGCCAGCAGTCTGACTAGCGGGTTTTTCACAGATACGCAGTATTTT.

This chain links TRBV3-1 (or the pseudogene TRBV3-2) with TRBJ1-2; D possibly corresponds to TRBD1 (5 bases). Trimming cost V 5 bases and J 5 bases, with 15 bases left between them. The CDR3 has 14 residues. The germline gives CDR1 LGHDT, CDR2 YNNKEL (reference sequence). The CDR3 DNA is TGTGCCAGCAGCTTAGCCGGGACTGCTTATGGCTACACCTTC. Translating gives CASSLAGTAYGYTF.

This chain connects TRBV19 to TRBJ1-2, with D unresolved. This CDR3 contains 16 residues. Deletions cut 7 bases from V and 2 bases from J, with 20 bases between. In germline, CDR1 is LNHDA, CDR2 SQIVND (reference sequence). CDR3 loop: CASTPLTDIANYGYTF. The CDR3 DNA is TGTGCCAGTACCCCTTTAACAGATATCGCGAACTATGGCTACACCTTC. The full variable domain, with the rest looked up from reference TRBV19 and TRBJ1-2, is DGGITQSPKYLFRKEGQNVTLSCEQNLNHDAMYWYRQDPGQGLRLIYYSQIVNDFQKGDIAEGYSVSREKKESFPLTVTSAQKNPTAFYLCASTPLTDIANYGYTFGSGTRLTVV.

The chain carries TRBV7-2 and TRBJ1-2; tentative D call: TRBD1 (5 bases). Per germline, CDR1 SGHTA and CDR2 FQGNSA. The CDR3 is 11 amino acids. Deletions cut 2 bases from V and 7 bases from J, with 5 bases between. The CDR3 spells CASSLRGGYTF. The CDR3 DNA is TGTGCCAGCAGCTTAAGGGGTGGCTACACCTTC.

The chain joins TRBV27 to TRBJ2-7; TRBD2 agrees at 14 bases. CDR1 and CDR2 (germline): MNHEY, SMNVEV (reference sequence). The CDR3 is 15 amino acids. The V segment lost 5 bases and the J segment 6 bases; nucleotides outside the gene matches: 6. CDR3 sequence reads: CASSPRLAGGPEQYF. CDR3 nucleotides: TGTGCCAGCAGTCCCAGACTAGCGGGGGGGCCCGAGCAGTACTTC.

V is TRBV9 and J is TRBJ2-2; 11 bases align to TRBD1. The CDR3 loop spans 17 amino acids. J gave up 1 base and V 2 bases, and 4 bases lay outside the gene matches. Germline CDR1 reads SGDLS; CDR2 reads YYNGEE. Here the CDR3 DNA reads TGTGCCAGCAGCGTCGGGACAGGGGGGAGGAACACCGGGGAGCTGTTTTTT. Amino acid sequence: CASSVGTGGRNTGELFF.

The gene calls are TRBV7-8 and TRBJ2-7, with 9 bases identical to TRBD2. The CDR3 contains 17 residues. The ends lost 3 bases at V and 5 bases at J; junction bases unmatched: 14. Germline-derived CDR1 and CDR2 are SGHVS and FQNEAQ. CDR3 coding DNA: TGTGCCAGCAGCTTTGCGGGAGGGCTAGCGGGGAAGAACGAGCAGTACTTC. Its translation is CASSFAGGLAGKNEQYF.